Each of the 20 T cell receptor beta chains below was sequenced from the same sample in a study of cytomegalovirus exposure and HLA in healthy donors. The PCR employed 60 Vbeta primers together with 13 Jbeta primers. The data were produced by immunoSEQ multiplex PCR, yet TCRdb's version contains in-frame clones alone and is incomplete. The listing records under 70,000 clones. Source material: PBMCs. The receptors were gathered from a woman between 18 and 29 years old in good health and CMV-seronegative.

The rearrangement joins TRBV7-6 to TRBJ1-6; 7 bases line up with TRBD1. CDR1 is SGHVS, CDR2 FNYEAQ, per germline. This CDR3 has 16 residues. The ends lost 5 bases at V and 0 bases at J; junction bases unmatched: 4. The CDR3 sequence: CASSRQGSSYNSPLHF. CDR3 bases: TGTGCCAGCAGCCGACAGGGTAGCTCCTATAATTCACCCCTCCACTTT.

V and J are TRBV5-1 and TRBJ2-5; D is possibly TRBD2 (5 bases). Between the trimmed V and J ends, which lost 1 base and 5 bases, there was a span of 15 bases. Germline CDR1 is SGHRS and CDR2 is YFSETQ. The CDR3 consists of 15 residues. This chain's CDR3 is CASSLIVGTGETQYF. The CDR3 region has the DNA TGCGCCAGCAGCTTGATCGTGGGCACGGGGGAGACCCAGTACTTC. Full variable domain (remainder filled in from reference TRBV5-1 and TRBJ2-5): KAGVTQTPRYLIKTRGQQVTLSCSPISGHRSVSWYQQTPGQGLQFLFEYFSETQRNKGNFPGRFSGRQFSNSRSEMNVSTLELGDSALYLCASSLIVGTGETQYFGPGTRLLVL.

The V call is TRBV9, the J call TRBJ1-5; perhaps TRBD1 as D (5 bases). Germline CDR1 is SGDLS and CDR2 is YYNGEE. Trimming cost V 4 bases and J 7 bases, with 12 bases left between them. The CDR3 sequence is 13 residues long. CDR3 in amino acids: CASSSGQKQPQHF. CDR3 nucleotides: TGTGCCAGCAGCAGTGGACAAAAACAGCCCCAGCATTTT. Full variable domain (missing parts from reference TRBV9 and TRBJ1-5): DSGVTQTPKHLITATGQRVTLRCSPRSGDLSVYWYQQSLDQGLQFLIQYYNGEERAKGNILERFSAQQFPDLHSELNLSSLELGDSALYFCASSSGQKQPQHFGDGTRLSIL.

V gene TRBV11-2 combines with J gene TRBJ2-7; TRBD2 might be the D (6 bases). Germline V CDR1 and CDR2: SGHAT, FQNNGV. V shed 5 bases and J shed 1 base, with 15 bases lying between them. The CDR3 has 15 amino acids. DNA for the CDR3: TGTGCCAGCAGCCGGGGACTGCAGATATCCTACGAGCAGTACTTC. Its protein is CASSRGLQISYEQYF.

V is TRBV5-1 and J is TRBJ2-5, with 9 nucleotides matching TRBD2. From germline, CDR1 is SGHRS and CDR2 YFSETQ. Trimming removed 4 bases from V and 5 bases from J; junction bases left unmatched: 15. CDR3 length: 17 residues. For the CDR3, the DNA is TGCGCCAGCAGCCAAAAGAGGGCGGGAGGGCCGCGGGAGACCCAGTACTTC. Translation: CASSQKRAGGPRETQYF.

The chain has TRBV5-4 and TRBJ1-4; TRBD1 is a possible D gene (6 bases). The CDR3 is made up of 15 amino acids. Germline loops: CDR1 SGHNT, CDR2 YYREEE (reference sequence). V dropped 0 bases and J dropped 4 bases, with 10 bases sitting between them. CDR3 in DNA: TGTGCCAGCAGCTTGGTGGAACAGGGTAATGAAAAACTGTTTTTT. Amino acid sequence: CASSLVEQGNEKLFF.

This chain links TRBV2 with TRBJ2-7; 7 bases line up with TRBD2. Germline V CDR1 and CDR2: SNHLY, FYNNEI. The trim removed 7 bases at V and 6 bases at J, leaving 12 bases unmatched. The length of the CDR3 is 14 residues. CDR3 amino acids: CASMGERDAGEQYF. The CDR3 region has the DNA TGTGCCAGCATGGGCGAGCGGGACGCGGGCGAGCAGTACTTC.

V is TRBV6-1 and J is TRBJ1-5, with a tentative D call TRBD1 (5 bases). The CDR3 is 14 amino acids. Germline values: CDR1 MNHNS, CDR2 SASEGT. Trimming took 6 bases from V and 4 from J, leaving 13 bases between them. The CDR3 loop is CASRKTASNQPQHF. CDR3 bases: TGTGCCAGCAGAAAGACAGCCTCGAATCAGCCCCAGCATTTT.

CDR3 in DNA: TGTGCCAGCAGTCTGGGAGGAAAAGCTTTCTTT. Its protein is CASSLGGKAFF. The V and J genes are TRBV6-5 and TRBJ1-1, with D uncertain. V was trimmed by 5 bases and J by 9 bases, leaving 10 bases between them. In germline, CDR1 is MNHEY, CDR2 SVGAGI. This CDR3 is 11 amino acids long.

The chain recombines TRBV11-2 with TRBJ2-7, with 7 bases matching TRBD1. The CDR3 has 16 residues. J lost 0 bases, V lost 7 bases, and 12 bases had no gene match. Germline V gene data show CDR1 as SGHAT and CDR2 as FQNNGV. The CDR3 DNA sequence: TGTGCCAGCACCCATAACGCCGGGACAGTCTCCTACGAGCAGTACTTC. It encodes CASTHNAGTVSYEQYF.

This chain joins TRBV15 and TRBJ2-5; TRBD2 matches 7 bases. There are 16 residues in the CDR3. Germline CDR1 is LNHNV and CDR2 is YYDKDF (reference sequence). J was trimmed by 3 bases and V by 3 bases; bases with no gene match: 10. The CDR3 here is CATSRGPGLRKETQYF. Here the CDR3 DNA reads TGTGCCACCAGCAGGGGACCGGGACTACGGAAAGAGACCCAGTACTTC.

This chain joins TRBV2 and TRBJ2-3; no firm D call. This CDR3 has 13 residues. The germline V and J ends were trimmed by 11 bases and 4 bases, with 16 bases remaining between them. CDR1 and CDR2 from the germline V gene are SNHLY and FYNNEI. CDR3 bases: TGTGCCTCCAGATTACCCGCCCCAGATACGCAGTATTTT. It is translated as CASRLPAPDTQYF. The full variable domain, completed using reference TRBV2 and TRBJ2-3, is EPEVTQTPSHQVTQMGQEVILRCVPISNHLYFYWYRQILGQKVEFLVSFYNNEISEKSEIFDDQFSVERPDGSNFTLKIRSTKLEDSAMYFCASRLPAPDTQYFGPGTRLTVL.

The chain combines TRBV7-9 with TRBJ1-2; 7 bases map to TRBD1. Losses at the gene ends were 5 bases for V and 3 bases for J; bases not matched to a gene: 3. This CDR3 has 13 residues. The germline V gene has CDR1 SEHNR and CDR2 FQNEAQ (reference sequence). CDR3 sequence reads: CASSLGTDYGYTF. Written as DNA, the CDR3 is TGTGCCAGCAGCCTCGGGACAGACTATGGCTACACCTTC.

This chain uses TRBV9 with TRBJ2-7; 9 nucleotides agree with TRBD2. Trimming cost V 7 bases and J 0 bases; bases outside gene matches: 2. The germline V gene has CDR1 SGDLS and CDR2 YYNGEE. The CDR3 consists of 13 residues. The CDR3 region has the DNA TGTGCCAGCGCTAGCGGGAACTCCTACGAGCAGTACTTC. Translating it yields CASASGNSYEQYF.

The CDR3 sequence: CASRMGLAFF. CDR3 DNA: TGTGCCAGCAGGATGGGACTAGCTTTCTTT. V usage is TRBV6-1 and J usage is TRBJ1-1; TRBD1 is a possible D gene (5 bases). The germline gives CDR1 MNHNS, CDR2 SASEGT. CDR3 length: 10 residues. V gave up 6 bases and J gave up 10 bases, with 9 bases separating them.

The chain combines TRBV18 with TRBJ2-7; the match to TRBD1 covers 9 bases. The CDR3 spans 15 residues. The germline V gene has CDR1 KGHSH and CDR2 LQKENI. V gave up 4 bases and J gave up 4 bases; unmatched junction bases: 8. DNA for the CDR3: TGTGCCAGCTCACAAGGGGGGACAGGGACATACGAGCAGTACTTC. Residues: CASSQGGTGTYEQYF.

The chain is built from TRBV30 and TRBJ1-6; D gene uncertain. Germline V gene sequence: CDR1 GTSNPN, CDR2 SVGIG (reference sequence). The CDR3 has 13 amino acids. V gave up 0 bases and J gave up 6 bases, with 6 bases separating them. CDR3 coding DNA: TGTGCCTGGAGTGTGCAAGCTAATTCACCCCTCCACTTT. It translates to CAWSVQANSPLHF. The whole variable domain, filled in from reference TRBV30 and TRBJ1-6, reads SQTIHQWPATLVQPVGSPLSLECTVEGTSNPNLYWYRQAAGRGLQLLFYSVGIGQISSEVPQNLSASRPQDRQFILSSKKLLLSDSGFYLCAWSVQANSPLHFGNGTRLTVT.

V usage is TRBV5-1 and J usage is TRBJ1-1; 10 nucleotides match TRBD1. Germline V gene lookup returns CDR1 SGHRS and CDR2 YFSETQ. Trimming took 3 bases from V and 5 from J; bases not matched to a gene: 4. The CDR3 spans 14 residues. DNA of the CDR3: TGCGCCAGCAGCTCGGGACAGGGGCGAACTGAAGCTTTCTTT. Protein product: CASSSGQGRTEAFF.

The chain carries TRBV19 and TRBJ1-3; D is undetermined. Trimming stripped 9 bases from V and 0 bases from J, with 12 bases between. Per germline, CDR1 LNHDA and CDR2 SQIVND (reference sequence). This CDR3 has 14 amino acids. The CDR3 here is CASQAGNSGNTIYF. DNA of the CDR3: TGTGCCAGCCAGGCGGGGAACTCTGGAAACACCATATATTTT.

The V gene is TRBV18, the J gene TRBJ2-7, with 8 bases identical to TRBD2. The CDR3 has 16 amino acids. The germline CDR1 and CDR2 sequences are KGHSH and LQKENI. With V trimmed by 4 bases and J by 7 bases, 15 bases remained unmatched. The DNA for the CDR3 is TGTGCCAGCTCACTCCAGCCGGGGGGGTTCAGTTATGAGCAGTACTTC. Protein: CASSLQPGGFSYEQYF.